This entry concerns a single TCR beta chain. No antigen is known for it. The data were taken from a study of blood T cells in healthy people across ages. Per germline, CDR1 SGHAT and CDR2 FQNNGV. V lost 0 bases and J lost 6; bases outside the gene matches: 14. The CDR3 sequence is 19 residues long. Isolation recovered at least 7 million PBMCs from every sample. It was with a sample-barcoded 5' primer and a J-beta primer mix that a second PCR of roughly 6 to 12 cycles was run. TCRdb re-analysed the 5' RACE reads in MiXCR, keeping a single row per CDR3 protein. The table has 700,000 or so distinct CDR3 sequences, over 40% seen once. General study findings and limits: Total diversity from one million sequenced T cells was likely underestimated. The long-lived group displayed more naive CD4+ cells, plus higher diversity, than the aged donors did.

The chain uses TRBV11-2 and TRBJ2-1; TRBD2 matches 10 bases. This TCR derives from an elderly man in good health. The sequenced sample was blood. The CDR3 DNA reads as TGTGCCAGCAGCTTAGAGGACACAAGCGGGAGGGCCCCTGTCAATGAGCAGTTCTTC. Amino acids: CASSLEDTSGRAPVNEQFF. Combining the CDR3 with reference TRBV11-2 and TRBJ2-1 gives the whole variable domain EAGVAQSPRYKIIEKRQSVAFWCNPISGHATLYWYQQILGQGPKLLIQFQNNGVVDDSQLPKDRFSAERLKGVDSTLKIQPAKLEDSAVYLCASSLEDTSGRAPVNEQFFGPGTRLTVL.